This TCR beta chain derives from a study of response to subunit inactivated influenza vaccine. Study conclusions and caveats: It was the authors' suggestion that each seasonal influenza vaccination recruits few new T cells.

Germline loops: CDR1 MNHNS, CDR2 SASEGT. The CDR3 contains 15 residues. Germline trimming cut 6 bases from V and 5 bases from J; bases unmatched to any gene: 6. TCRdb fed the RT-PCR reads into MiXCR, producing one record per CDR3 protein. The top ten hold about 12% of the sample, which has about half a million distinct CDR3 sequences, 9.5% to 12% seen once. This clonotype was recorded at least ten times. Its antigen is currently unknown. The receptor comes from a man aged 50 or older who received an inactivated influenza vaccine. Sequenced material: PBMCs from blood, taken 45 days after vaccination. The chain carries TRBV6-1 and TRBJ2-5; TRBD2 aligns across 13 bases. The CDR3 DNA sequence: TGTGCCAGCAGCACTAGCGGGGGGGAAGAGGAGACCCAGTACTTC. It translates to CASSTSGGEEETQYF.